This paragraph reports one TCR beta chain. Its antigen is unidentified. Use of 60 Vbeta and 13 Jbeta primers characterized the PCR. The assay was immunoSEQ multiplex PCR, and TCRdb's table has in-frame clones only and misses some. The profile shows 200,000 to 250,000 clones, approximately 78% of them singletons. This sample stems from a study of cytomegalovirus exposure and HLA in healthy donors. Overall study results and limits: The investigators catalogued 180 or so TCR beta chains as cytomegalovirus-associated. It is likely that the observed cluster of highly shared sequence variants was a sequencing artifact.

Germline V gene sequence: CDR1 LGHNA, CDR2 YSLEER. J lost 6 bases, V lost 0 bases, and 7 bases had no gene match. The CDR3 is made up of 15 amino acids. The clonotype comes from a man aged 25 to 40 in good health and CMV-seronegative. V usage is TRBV4-3 and J usage is TRBJ1-2; 7 nucleotides align to TRBD1. Sequencing was done on a sample of PBMCs. The CDR3 reads CASSQDRDRVDGYTF. For the CDR3, the DNA is TGCGCCAGCAGCCAAGATCGAGACAGGGTAGATGGCTACACCTTC.